The clone carrying this T cell receptor (beta chain) was counted a single time. This entry is derived from a study of blood T cell repertoires in COVID-19. Whole-study context: T cells, B-cell-depleted T cells, or PBMCs provided the cDNA or gDNA that served as material.

In the authors' methods: Estimation of nucleated cell counts relied on the amplification of reference gene primers. The method was immunoSEQ multiplex PCR; TCRdb's version includes in-frame clones alone and lacks a portion of them. D and trimming come from the DNA, and the V and J calls and clone size come from that table. The table has roughly 59,000 clones, about 86% seen once. The CDR3 contains 14 residues. J lost 7 bases, V lost 0 bases, and 1 base had no gene match. The germline V gene has CDR1 SGHRS and CDR2 YFSETQ. This sequence joins TRBV5-1 and TRBJ2-1; 10 bases align to TRBD1. The specimen was peripheral blood. The TCR sequence derives from a human donor in a cohort sampled during active COVID-19. The CDR3 coding sequence is TGCGCCAGCAGCTTGGGACAGGGGGCGAATGAGCAGTTCTTC. Translating it yields CASSLGQGANEQFF. The variable domain in full, with the rest retrieved from reference TRBV5-1 and TRBJ2-1, is KAGVTQTPRYLIKTRGQQVTLSCSPISGHRSVSWYQQTPGQGLQFLFEYFSETQRNKGNFPGRFSGRQFSNSRSEMNVSTLELGDSALYLCASSLGQGANEQFFGPGTRLTVL.